Following are 4 T cell receptor beta chains from one sample sequenced in a study of T cells expressing NK-cell markers. TCRdb re-called the 5' RACE reads and gives one entry per CDR3 protein, without DNA. The listing records roughly 160,000 distinct CDR3 sequences. Sequenced material: blood T cells: a sorted CD56 or NKG2C T cell subset, CD4+ or CD8+ T cells, or bulk PBMC T cells (not recorded which). The receptors derive from a man aged 18-75 years in good health.

This rearrangement joins TRBV20-1 to TRBJ2-1; TCRdb reports TRBD2, a call that lacks DNA to check it against. The germline V gene encodes CDR1 DFQATT and CDR2 SNEGSKA (reference sequence). This CDR3 spans 15 amino acids. The CDR3 sequence: CSARLAGGSVNEQFF.

The chain joins TRBV6-1 to TRBJ2-7; lacking DNA, the TRBD1 call made by TCRdb goes unchecked. From germline, CDR1 is MNHNS and CDR2 SASEGT. The CDR3 is 13 amino acids. The CDR3 region is CASRNVGHYEQYF.

The chain has TRBV20-1 and TRBJ2-2; the TRBD1 assignment by TCRdb is unverifiable without DNA. CDR1 is DFQATT, CDR2 SNEGSKA, per germline (reference sequence). The CDR3 consists of 16 residues. The CDR3 sequence: CSALPDTGGNTGELFF.

The chain carries TRBV3-1 and TRBJ2-6; TCRdb picks TRBD1, but there is no DNA to check that call. Looked up from germline, CDR1 is LGHDT and CDR2 is YNNKEL (reference sequence). The CDR3 has 19 amino acids. The CDR3 reads CASSLEPTGDYSGANVLTF.